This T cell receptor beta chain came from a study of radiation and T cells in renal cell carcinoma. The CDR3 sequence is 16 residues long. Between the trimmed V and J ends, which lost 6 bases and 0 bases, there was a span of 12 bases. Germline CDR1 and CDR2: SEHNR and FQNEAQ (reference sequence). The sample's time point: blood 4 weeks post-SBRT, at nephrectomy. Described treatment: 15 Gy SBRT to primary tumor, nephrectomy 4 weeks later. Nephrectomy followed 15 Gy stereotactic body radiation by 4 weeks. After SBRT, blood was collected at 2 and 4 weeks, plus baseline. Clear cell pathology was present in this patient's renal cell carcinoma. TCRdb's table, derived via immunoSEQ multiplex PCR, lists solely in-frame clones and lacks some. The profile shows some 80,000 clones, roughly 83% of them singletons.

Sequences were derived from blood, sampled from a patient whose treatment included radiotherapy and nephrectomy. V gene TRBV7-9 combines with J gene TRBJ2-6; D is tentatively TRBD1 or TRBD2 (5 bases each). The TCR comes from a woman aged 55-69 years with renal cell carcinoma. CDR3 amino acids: CASRGTRASGANVLTF. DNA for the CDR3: TGTGCCAGCAGGGGGACGCGGGCCTCTGGGGCCAACGTCCTGACTTTC.